Listed below are T cell receptor beta chains from one sample, sequenced in a study of cytomegalovirus exposure and HLA in healthy donors. Clones were sequenced by immunoSEQ multiplex PCR, and TCRdb holds only the in-frame ones, with some missing. The data show roughly 190,000 clones, about four fifths seen once. Sequenced sample: PBMCs. These receptors originate from a woman aged 45-65 years in good health and CMV-seronegative. Both conserved end residues are part of each CDR3.

TRBV27	TRBJ1-1	CASRLGVEAFF
TRBV7-6	TRBJ2-1	CASSEGRGRSSYNEQFF
TRBV9	TRBJ2-5	CASSPTGTVRETQYF
TRBV11-3	TRBJ1-1	CASSLVYPGQQNTEAFF
TRBV7-2	TRBJ2-2	CAEGGSRAGELFF
TRBV7-2	TRBJ1-5	CASSLVVHRDVWQPQHF
TRBV29-1	TRBJ2-3	CSVERTSGGIGTDTQYF
TRBV14	TRBJ2-2	CASSLAGVITGELFF
TRBV5-8	TRBJ1-4	CASSQTGTNEKLFF
TRBV19	TRBJ2-7	CASSYTGFHEQYF
TRBV6-5	TRBJ2-7	CASSYGGGGEQYF
TRBV7-2	TRBJ2-7	CASSSPLRHEQYF
TRBV5-1	TRBJ2-7	CASSWASGASYEQYF
TRBV28	TRBJ2-5	CASSGSTPETQYF
TRBV7-2	TRBJ2-3	CASSFWREGEDTQYF
TRBV14	TRBJ2-1	CASSQRGGVYNEQFF
TRBV25-1	TRBJ2-7	CASSAPWAPYEQYF
TRBV11-2	TRBJ2-3	CASSLATSGVRAQYF
TRBV29-1	TRBJ2-7	CSVPVSSGSGEQYF
TRBV28	TRBJ2-1	CAHGTLVNEQFF
TRBV6-5	TRBJ1-1	CASRGTGNTEAFF
TRBV7-9	TRBJ1-2	CASSPPGQSYGYTF
TRBV5-6	TRBJ1-5	CASSLYTQPQHF
TRBV19	TRBJ2-1	CASSWGGGNEQFF
TRBV15	TRBJ2-1	CATSRDWTGGVNNEQFF
TRBV5-1	TRBJ1-2	CASSLGQGAGYGYTF
TRBV18	TRBJ1-5	CASSPGQGHQPQHF
TRBV30	TRBJ1-1	CAWLNGAVTEAFF
TRBV15	TRBJ2-6	CATSKGAGPGANVLTF
TRBV9	TRBJ2-7	CASSVALKGNEQYF
TRBV5-1	TRBJ1-1	CASSLRGQGSNTEAFF
TRBV4-2	TRBJ1-2	CASSQVTADNYGYTF
TRBV7-3	TRBJ2-1	CSSSLGERPNNEQFF
TRBV6-1	TRBJ2-3	CASSVSGEGTQYF
TRBV7-9	TRBJ2-2	CASSLAMRTGWSGELFF
TRBV2	TRBJ2-2	CASSLERESTGELFF
TRBV7-9	TRBJ1-5	CASSPGDRVLSNQPQHF
TRBV9	TRBJ1-3	CASSVLDDRAFGNTIYF
TRBV15	TRBJ2-7	CATSREPPGQGGEQYF
TRBV28	TRBJ2-7	CASSQSDSYEQYF
TRBV28	TRBJ1-5	CASTRGGANQPQHF
TRBV2	TRBJ1-1	CASSAWQGNTEAFF
TRBV5-8	TRBJ2-2	CASSYAGTVNTGELFF
TRBV7-2	TRBJ1-5	CASSLVSTGSNQPQHF
TRBV27	TRBJ2-1	CASSLGQIYNEQFF
TRBV10-3	TRBJ2-1	CAISESKREGYNEQFF
TRBV14	TRBJ1-6	CASSPQGANSPLHF
TRBV9	TRBJ2-2	CASSPRSKESTGELFF
TRBV25-1	TRBJ1-4	CASSVPGQSNEKLFF
TRBV7-8	TRBJ1-1	CASSLGRRNTEAFF
TRBV5-6	TRBJ2-7	CASKIWGLGEQYF
TRBV18	TRBJ1-1	CASSSTSGTRATEAFF
TRBV5-1	TRBJ1-1	CASSLARVSTEAFF
TRBV9	TRBJ2-1	CASSVGGGGPSGSTEQFF